Each of the 22 T cell receptor beta chains below was sequenced from the same sample in a study of blood T cell repertoires in COVID-19. The protocol was immunoSEQ multiplex PCR, while the TCRdb copy is restricted to in-frame clones and leaves out a portion. The repertoire holds about 200,000 clones, with approximately 83% as singletons. Sequenced material: PBMCs or T cells enriched from blood (not recorded which). The receptor source for this set is a woman in her thirties or forties with acute COVID-19.

The V call is TRBV20-1, the J call TRBJ2-7, with 10 bases that match TRBD2. In germline, CDR1 is DFQATT, CDR2 SNEGSKA (reference sequence). The V segment lost 3 bases and the J segment 2 bases; nucleotides outside the gene matches: 7. The CDR3 is 15 amino acids. CDR3 loop: CSASVLTSGTYEQYF. The CDR3 DNA reads TGCAGTGCTAGTGTGTTAACTAGCGGGACCTACGAGCAGTACTTC.

The chain is built from TRBV3-1 (or the pseudogene TRBV3-2) and TRBJ2-2; TRBD2 matches 10 bases. The CDR3 is made up of 17 amino acids. Germline CDR1 reads LGHDT; CDR2 reads YNNKEL (reference sequence). Losses at the gene ends were 2 bases for V and 1 base for J; bases not matched to a gene: 4. In DNA form, the CDR3 reads TGTGCCAGCAGCCAAAGAGCGGGAGGGCTGAACACCGGGGAGCTGTTTTTT. This encodes CASSQRAGGLNTGELFF.

The chain recombines TRBV7-2 with TRBJ2-1, with 9 bases matching TRBD1. This CDR3 has 16 amino acids. Per germline, CDR1 SGHTA and CDR2 FQGNSA. The junction had 10 bases not matched to a gene; V was cut back by 5 bases and J by 5 bases. The CDR3 sequence is CASSVRRDRVDNEQFF. The CDR3 bases are TGTGCCAGCAGCGTAAGACGGGACAGGGTCGACAATGAGCAGTTCTTC.

The chain is built from TRBV28 and TRBJ2-1; 7 nucleotides agree with TRBD2. CDR1 and CDR2 from the germline V gene are MDHEN and SYDVKM. This CDR3 comprises 16 residues. V was pared by 7 bases and J by 2 bases, with 11 bases of the junction left unmatched. CDR3 DNA sequence: TGTGCCAGCATGTCCTTTGGGGGAGGGCCCTACAATGAGCAGTTCTTC. This translates into CASMSFGGGPYNEQFF. The variable domain in full, with the rest retrieved from reference TRBV28 and TRBJ2-1, is DVKVTQSSRYLVKRTGEKVFLECVQDMDHENMFWYRQDPGLGLRLIYFSYDVKMKEKGDIPEGYSVSREKKERFSLILESASTNQTSMYLCASMSFGGGPYNEQFFGPGTRLTVL.

The chain links TRBV5-1 to TRBJ2-2; D uncertain. Germline values: CDR1 SGHRS, CDR2 YFSETQ. V was trimmed by 0 bases and J by 1 base, leaving 4 bases between them. The CDR3 totals 14 residues. The CDR3 DNA sequence: TGCGCCAGCAGCTTGGGTCAGAACACCGGGGAGCTGTTTTTT. Translation: CASSLGQNTGELFF.

Here the CDR3 DNA reads TGTGCCAGCAGTCCTTCGTTCATGATGGAGTCACCCCTCCACTTT. This codes for CASSPSFMMESPLHF. The chain links TRBV28 to TRBJ1-6; D remains ambiguous. The CDR3 is 15 residues long. V shed 5 bases and J shed 10 bases, with 18 bases lying between them. Germline V gives CDR1 MDHEN, CDR2 SYDVKM.

The V and J genes are TRBV11-3 and TRBJ2-7; possibly TRBD1 for D (5 bases). The V end was cut by 1 base, the J end by 4 bases, with 14 bases between. CDR3 length: 15 residues. Germline assignment: CDR1 SGHNT and CDR2 YENEEA. This CDR3 reads CASSLAGQGGYEQYF. The CDR3 coding sequence is TGTGCCAGCAGCTTAGCTGGTCAGGGTGGATACGAGCAGTACTTC.

The rearrangement joins TRBV2 to TRBJ1-1; maybe TRBD1 (5 bases). CDR1 SNHLY and CDR2 FYNNEI come from the germline V gene. The CDR3 is made up of 11 amino acids. Trimming took 8 bases from V and 6 from J, leaving 10 bases between them. The DNA for the CDR3 is TGTGCCAGCCGGGGGGAGGCTGAAGCTTTCTTT. It yields the protein CASRGEAEAFF. Full variable domain (remainder filled in from reference TRBV2 and TRBJ1-1): EPEVTQTPSHQVTQMGQEVILRCVPISNHLYFYWYRQILGQKVEFLVSFYNNEISEKSEIFDDQFSVERPDGSNFTLKIRSTKLEDSAMYFCASRGEAEAFFGQGTRLTVV.

V gene TRBV24-1 combines with J gene TRBJ2-1; no reliable D call. Trimming cost V 5 bases and J 3 bases, with 10 bases left between them. The CDR3 length is 14 residues. Germline CDR1 is KGHDR and CDR2 is SFDVKD. DNA for the CDR3: TGTGCCACCAGTGCGAGTACTAACTACAATGAGCAGTTCTTC. Its translation is CATSASTNYNEQFF.

The chain uses TRBV11-2 and TRBJ1-1; no reliable D call. The CDR3 loop spans 12 amino acids. The V end was cut by 3 bases, the J end by 4 bases, with 6 bases between. Germline lookup yields CDR1 SGHAT and CDR2 FQNNGV. CDR3 sequence reads: CASSFSATEAFF. The DNA for the CDR3 is TGTGCCAGCAGCTTCAGTGCCACTGAAGCTTTCTTT.

This chain connects TRBV19 to TRBJ2-3; TRBD2 agrees at 8 bases. The CDR3 is 15 amino acids. V shed 6 bases, J shed 5 bases, and the junction held 10 bases outside the gene matches. The germline V gene encodes CDR1 LNHDA and CDR2 SQIVND (reference sequence). The CDR3 is CASRDLSGRGDTQYF. In nucleotides, the CDR3 is TGTGCCAGTAGGGACTTAAGCGGGAGAGGAGATACGCAGTATTTT.

V is TRBV28 and J is TRBJ1-2; 7 bases match TRBD1. Germline V gives CDR1 MDHEN, CDR2 SYDVKM. This CDR3 comprises 13 residues. Trimming at V came to 5 bases and at J to 4 bases, leaving 4 bases not matched to a gene. The CDR3 DNA reads as TGTGCCAGCAGTGTAACAGGGGCCTATGGCTACACCTTC. Its translation: CASSVTGAYGYTF.

CDR3 loop: CASSSGAPSDKYF. Here the CDR3 DNA reads TGTGCCAGCTCGTCTGGGGCCCCCTCCGACAAGTACTTC. V is TRBV28 and J is TRBJ2-5, with D tentatively TRBD1 (5 bases). The CDR3 consists of 13 residues. Germline V lookup: CDR1 MDHEN, CDR2 SYDVKM. Trimming removed 8 bases at V and 12 bases at J, with 22 bases between.

The CDR3 DNA reads TGCAGCGTTGAAGATATGGCCAGCGGGCGATACAATGAGCAGTTCTTC. Encoded protein: CSVEDMASGRYNEQFF. The chain couples TRBV29-1 to TRBJ2-1; D perhaps matches TRBD2 (6 bases). This CDR3 has 16 amino acids. Trimming shortened V by 0 bases and J by 4 bases, and 16 bases separated the two germline ends. Germline loops: CDR1 SQVTM, CDR2 ANQGSEA.

This clone was counted between two and nine times. The gene calls are TRBV7-3 and TRBJ2-1; 9 positions agree with TRBD2. The germline V gene encodes CDR1 SGHTA and CDR2 FQGTGA. Unmatched junction bases numbered 10, after V lost 5 bases and J lost 8 bases. This CDR3 has 15 amino acids. The CDR3 sequence: CASSPGSGRLDEQFF. CDR3 sequence (DNA): TGTGCCAGCAGCCCCGGGAGCGGGAGGTTGGATGAGCAGTTCTTC.

This clone was seen only a few times. This sequence joins TRBV5-1 and TRBJ2-7, with 8 bases fitting TRBD2. The CDR3 has 15 amino acids. The V and J ends lost 3 bases and 2 bases, in that order; junction bases with no gene match: 7. Germline loops: CDR1 SGHRS, CDR2 YFSETQ. The CDR3 DNA reads as TGCGCCAGCAGCTCGGGGGGGACGCAGACCTACGAGCAGTACTTC. Protein product: CASSSGGTQTYEQYF. The full variable domain, its missing parts supplied by reference TRBV5-1 and TRBJ2-7, is KAGVTQTPRYLIKTRGQQVTLSCSPISGHRSVSWYQQTPGQGLQFLFEYFSETQRNKGNFPGRFSGRQFSNSRSEMNVSTLELGDSALYLCASSSGGTQTYEQYFGPGTRLTVT.

The chain combines TRBV6-5 with TRBJ2-1, with a possible D match to TRBD1 (5 bases). From germline, CDR1 is MNHEY and CDR2 SVGAGI. V lost 7 bases and J 11 bases, leaving 12 bases between the germline ends. The CDR3 covers 11 residues. CDR3 protein: CASTRRGQQFF. DNA for the CDR3: TGTGCCAGCACCAGAAGGGGTCAGCAGTTCTTC.

This chain joins TRBV2 and TRBJ2-1; weak D call: TRBD2 (5 bases). Trimming shortened V by 10 bases and J by 2 bases, and 15 bases separated the two germline ends. This CDR3 is 14 amino acids long. Germline V gene data show CDR1 as SNHLY and CDR2 as FYNNEI. CDR3 DNA: TGTGCCAACGGGCAGCTAGCTACCTACAATGAGCAGTTCTTC. It is translated as CANGQLATYNEQFF. Looking up the rest from reference TRBV2 and TRBJ2-1 gives the full variable domain: EPEVTQTPSHQVTQMGQEVILRCVPISNHLYFYWYRQILGQKVEFLVSFYNNEISEKSEIFDDQFSVERPDGSNFTLKIRSTKLEDSAMYFCANGQLATYNEQFFGPGTRLTVL.

This clone was detected once. This chain connects TRBV9 to TRBJ2-1, with TRBD2 matching 9 bases. The CDR3 spans 16 residues. Looked up from germline, CDR1 is SGDLS and CDR2 is YYNGEE. Losses at the gene ends were 0 bases for V and 10 bases for J; bases not matched to a gene: 11. This CDR3 is CASSVESGGRAREQFF. CDR3 coding DNA: TGTGCCAGCAGCGTAGAAAGTGGCGGGAGGGCCCGAGAGCAGTTCTTC.

The chain combines TRBV7-3 with TRBJ1-2; TRBD1 matches at 8 bases. V shed 4 bases and J 7 bases; nucleotides not matched to a gene: 5. CDR3 length equals 13 residues. Germline V CDR1 and CDR2: SGHTA, FQGTGA. Here the CDR3 DNA reads TGTGCCAGCAGCTCTACCCAGGGGGCTGGCTACACCTTC. Residues: CASSSTQGAGYTF.

J is TRBJ1-3 and V is TRBV4-3; D remains ambiguous. This CDR3 has 13 amino acids. The ends were cut back, 3 bases at V and 3 bases at J, with 6 bases in the middle. Germline loops: CDR1 LGHNA, CDR2 YSLEER. The CDR3: CASSQAIGNTIYF. The CDR3 DNA sequence: TGCGCCAGCAGCCAGGCAATTGGAAACACCATATATTTT.

V is TRBV28 and J is TRBJ2-3; D call uncertain. Germline V gene data show CDR1 as MDHEN and CDR2 as SYDVKM. The V end lost 5 bases, the J end lost 7 bases, and 10 bases lay between the germline ends. The CDR3 is 12 amino acids. This CDR3 is CASSLVVNTQYF. In DNA form, the CDR3 reads TGTGCCAGCAGTCTCGTCGTAAATACGCAGTATTTT. The full variable domain, with the rest looked up from reference TRBV28 and TRBJ2-3, is DVKVTQSSRYLVKRTGEKVFLECVQDMDHENMFWYRQDPGLGLRLIYFSYDVKMKEKGDIPEGYSVSREKKERFSLILESASTNQTSMYLCASSLVVNTQYFGPGTRLTVL.